The rows below give T cell receptor beta chains drawn from one sample of a study of shared clonotypes between healthy human individuals. Sequenced by immunoSEQ multiplex PCR; TCRdb stores in-frame clones only, minus some. The repertoire holds around 2,000,000 clones, around 96% seen once, with 0.85% to 1.3% in the top ten. Sequencing input: naive CD8+ T cells sorted from blood. The receptors originated from a man aged 18 to 30 in good health. CDR3s include the opening cysteine and the closing phenylalanine or tryptophan. The D gene is left open where the match is weak. Expanded clones are given a class, and other clones once, few, many or no size at all.

.	TRBV4-3	TRBD2	TRBJ2-1	CASSLAGGGLDEQFF	TGCGCCAGCAGTCTAGCGGGAGGGGGCTTAGATGAGCAGTTCTTC
.	TRBV9	TRBD1	TRBJ2-7	CASSEGDRYEQYF	TGTGCCAGCAGCGAGGGGGACAGGTACGAGCAGTACTTC
once	TRBV28	.	TRBJ1-6	CASSPTSGVTYNSPLHF	TGTGCCAGCAGTCCTACCTCCGGGGTTACCTATAATTCACCCCTCCACTTT
.	TRBV14	TRBD1	TRBJ2-7	CASSQEQGLVYEQYF	TGTGCCAGCAGCCAAGAACAGGGGTTGGTATACGAGCAGTACTTC
.	TRBV9	.	TRBJ1-1	CASSVGVDWNTEAFF	TGTGCCAGCAGCGTAGGGGTCGACTGGAACACTGAAGCTTTCTTT
.	TRBV7-9	.	TRBJ1-2	CAIIVGGRDYGYTF	TGTGCCATCATCGTTGGGGGTAGAGATTATGGCTACACCTTC
.	TRBV6-5	.	TRBJ2-3	CASSWNGGGVADTQYF	TGTGCCAGCAGTTGGAACGGAGGGGGGGTGGCAGATACGCAGTATTTT
.	TRBV4-3	TRBD2	TRBJ2-1	CASSQGLAGEDNEQFF	TGCGCCAGCAGCCAGGGACTAGCGGGAGAAGACAATGAGCAGTTCTTC
.	TRBV27	.	TRBJ1-2	CASSPTIHFYGYTF	TGTGCCAGCAGTCCCACAATCCACTTCTATGGCTACACCTTC
.	TRBV5-5	.	TRBJ1-1	CASSLWGGGTEAFF	TGTGCCAGCAGCCTTTGGGGGGGTGGCACTGAAGCTTTCTTT
.	TRBV5-1	TRBD1	TRBJ2-7	CASTLGQAYEQYF	TGCGCCAGCACGCTGGGACAGGCCTACGAGCAGTACTTC
.	TRBV9	TRBD1	TRBJ2-4	CASGTGDKNIQYF	TGTGCCAGCGGGACAGGGGACAAAAACATTCAGTACTTC
.	TRBV28	.	TRBJ2-5	CASSSEQGVFRETQYF	TGTGCCAGCAGTTCCGAACAGGGAGTGTTCCGAGAGACCCAGTACTTC
.	TRBV5-6	.	TRBJ2-7	CASSFWGGGLEQYF	TGTGCCAGCAGCTTTTGGGGAGGCGGTCTCGAGCAGTACTTC
.	TRBV6-5	.	TRBJ1-2	CASSYRVRGGGYTF	TGTGCCAGCAGTTATCGTGTTCGGGGTGGTGGCTACACCTTC
.	TRBV19	.	TRBJ2-2	CASSRRPLRNTGELFF	TGTGCCAGTAGTCGCAGGCCGCTACGGAACACCGGGGAGCTGTTTTTT
.	TRBV5-1	.	TRBJ1-4	CAEDKETNEKLFF	TGCGCCGAAGATAAGGAAACTAATGAAAAACTGTTTTTT
.	TRBV11-3	.	TRBJ1-1	CASSLDAQGPLQKWHTEAFF	TGTGCCAGCAGCTTAGATGCTCAGGGGCCACTCCAAAAGTGGCACACTGAAGCTTTCTTT
.	TRBV5-1	TRBD1	TRBJ2-7	CASSHDRDRPEQYF	TGCGCCAGCAGCCACGACAGGGATCGACCCGAGCAGTACTTC
.	TRBV6-5	.	TRBJ2-2	CASSYFRADTGELFF	TGTGCCAGCAGTTACTTCAGGGCGGACACCGGGGAGCTGTTTTTT
.	TRBV2	.	TRBJ1-2	CASSPGVVYGYTF	TGTGCCAGCAGTCCCGGGGTAGTCTATGGCTACACCTTC
.	TRBV7-9	TRBD1	TRBJ2-7	CASSLEGTGAVYEQYF	TGTGCCAGCAGCTTAGAGGGGACAGGGGCGGTCTACGAGCAGTACTTC